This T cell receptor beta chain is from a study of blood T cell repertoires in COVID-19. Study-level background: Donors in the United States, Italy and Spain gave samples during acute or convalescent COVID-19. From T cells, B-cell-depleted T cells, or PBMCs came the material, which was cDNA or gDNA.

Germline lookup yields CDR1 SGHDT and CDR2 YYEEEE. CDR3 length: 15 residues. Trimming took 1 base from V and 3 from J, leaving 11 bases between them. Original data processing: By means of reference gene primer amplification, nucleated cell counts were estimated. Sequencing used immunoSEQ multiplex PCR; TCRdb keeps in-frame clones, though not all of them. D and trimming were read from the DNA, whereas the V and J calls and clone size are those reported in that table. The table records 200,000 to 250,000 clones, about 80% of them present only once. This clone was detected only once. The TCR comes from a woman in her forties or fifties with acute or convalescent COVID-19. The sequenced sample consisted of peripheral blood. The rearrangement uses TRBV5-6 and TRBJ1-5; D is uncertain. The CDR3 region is CASSLWQVTNQPQHF. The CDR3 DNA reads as TGTGCCAGCAGCTTGTGGCAGGTCACCAATCAGCCCCAGCATTTT.